This entry describes one T cell receptor beta chain. This specimen belongs to a study of blood T cell repertoires in COVID-19. About the study: Donors in the United States, Italy and Spain gave samples during acute or convalescent COVID-19. PBMCs, B-cell-depleted T cells, or T cells were the source of the cDNA or gDNA that made up the material.

Per the original methods: Amplification of reference gene primers provided the estimated nucleated cell counts. Here immunoSEQ multiplex PCR was the method, and the copy in TCRdb shows in-frame clones only, minus some. V and J calls and clone size follow that table, whereas D and trimming were derived from the DNA. The sample gives tens of thousands of clones, 84% of which show up once; under 15% is in the top ten. The junction had 5 bases not matched to a gene; V was cut back by 1 base and J by 4 bases. Per germline, CDR1 LNHDA and CDR2 SQIVND (reference sequence). This CDR3 spans 16 amino acids. J is TRBJ1-1 and V is TRBV19; TRBD1 matches at 11 bases. The sequencing sample was made of peripheral blood. This clonotype originated in a woman aged 80 or older with acute or convalescent COVID-19. CDR3: CASSIGRTGGVTEAFF. The CDR3 region has the DNA TGTGCCAGTAGTATAGGCCGGACAGGGGGCGTCACTGAAGCTTTCTTT. Drawing the rest from reference TRBV19 and TRBJ1-1, the complete variable domain is DGGITQSPKYLFRKEGQNVTLSCEQNLNHDAMYWYRQDPGQGLRLIYYSQIVNDFQKGDIAEGYSVSREKKESFPLTVTSAQKNPTAFYLCASSIGRTGGVTEAFFGQGTRLTVV.